The 11 T cell receptor beta chains below were found in one sample sequenced in a study of control samples from healthy donors and cancer patients. Only in-frame clones appear in the TCRdb table, and some are missing; sequencing was by immunoSEQ multiplex PCR. The table lists around 120,000 clones, more than 75% of them singletons, with approximately 9% in the top ten. Sequencing was performed on blood. These receptors came from a man in his forties in good health.

Only a few counts were recorded for this clone. This chain links TRBV12-5 with TRBJ2-5, with D possibly called TRBD1 or TRBD2 (7 bases each). Germline-derived CDR1 and CDR2 are LGHNT and FRNRAP. The CDR3 is 16 amino acids. Trimming removed 1 base from V and 1 base from J, with 13 bases in between. The CDR3 nucleotides read TGTGCTAGTGGTTTGGCACAGGGGAGGGGCCAAGAGACCCAGTACTTC. Translation: CASGLAQGRGQETQYF.

This clone was seen a few times. The rearrangement joins TRBV6-2 or TRBV6-3 to TRBJ1-2; D is undetermined. The CDR3 is 13 residues long. Per germline, CDR1 MNHEY and CDR2 SVGEGT. The V end was cut by 4 bases, the J end by 4 bases, with 10 bases between. In nucleotides, the CDR3 is TGTGCCAGCAGTTTGAATCAACTCTATGGCTACACCTTC. Residues: CASSLNQLYGYTF.

The rearrangement joins TRBV7-8 to TRBJ1-5; the D is unclear. Germline V gives CDR1 SGHVS, CDR2 FQNEAQ. The CDR3 runs to 13 residues. V was shortened by 5 bases and J by 4 bases, with 9 bases between the two germline ends. In DNA form, the CDR3 reads TGTGCCAGCAGCCACAATCCAAATCAGCCCCAGCATTTT. This codes for CASSHNPNQPQHF.

The rearrangement uses TRBV7-6 and TRBJ1-4; D may be TRBD1 (6 bases). Trimming shortened V by 3 bases and J by 5 bases, and 16 bases separated the two germline ends. This CDR3 region has 16 residues. CDR1 and CDR2 from the germline V gene are SGHVS and FNYEAQ. The chain's CDR3 is CASSFRGQGGNEKLFF. CDR3 bases: TGTGCCAGCAGCTTTCGGGGGCAGGGAGGGAATGAAAAACTGTTTTTT. The variable domain in full, completed from reference TRBV7-6 and TRBJ1-4, reads GAGVSQSPRYKVTKRGQDVALRCDPISGHVSLYWYRQALGQGPEFLTYFNYEAQQDKSGLPNDRFSAERPEGSISTLTIQRTEQRDSAMYRCASSFRGQGGNEKLFFGSGTQLSVL.

This clone was recorded only once. The rearrangement links TRBV25-1 to TRBJ1-3; D is possibly TRBD1 (5 bases). Trimming left V 4 bases short and J 3 bases short, with 13 bases between. This CDR3 spans 15 amino acids. Germline CDR1 is MGHDK and CDR2 is SYGVNS. This CDR3 is CASSASEGLGNTIYF. CDR3 sequence (DNA): TGTGCCAGCAGTGCTTCGGAGGGGCTTGGAAACACCATATATTTT. The full variable domain, rest sourced from reference TRBV25-1 and TRBJ1-3, is EADIYQTPRYLVIGTGKKITLECSQTMGHDKMYWYQQDPGMELHLIHYSYGVNSTEKGDLSSESTVSRIRTEHFPLTLESARPSHTSQYLCASSASEGLGNTIYFGEGSWLTVV.

The rearrangement links TRBV4-1 to TRBJ2-7, with TRBD1 matching over 10 bases. Per germline, CDR1 MGHRA and CDR2 YSYEKL. V was clipped by 1 base and J by 0 bases; unmatched bases: 3. This CDR3 comprises 16 residues. CDR3 sequence (DNA): TGCGCCAGCAGCCAAGGAGGACAGGGGGGCTCCTACGAGCAGTACTTC. Translating gives CASSQGGQGGSYEQYF.

V usage is TRBV20-1 and J usage is TRBJ1-2; D might be TRBD1 (6 bases). Germline values: CDR1 DFQATT, CDR2 SNEGSKA (reference sequence). V was trimmed by 3 bases and J by 5 bases, leaving 10 bases between them. The CDR3 consists of 12 residues. Here the CDR3 DNA reads TGCAGTGCTAGTGGCAGGGGTTATGGCTACACCTTC. This sequence encodes CSASGRGYGYTF.

In DNA, the CDR3 is TGTGCCAGCAGCTCCCTCTTGCAGGATGAGCAGTTCTTC. Protein product: CASSSLLQDEQFF. This rearrangement joins TRBV6-2 or TRBV6-3 to TRBJ2-1, with D uncertain. The germline V gene has CDR1 MNHEY and CDR2 SVGEGT. V gave up 6 bases and J gave up 8 bases, with 14 bases separating them. The CDR3 has 13 amino acids.

This sequence joins TRBV24-1 and TRBJ1-2, with D perhaps matching TRBD1 (5 bases). The CDR3 is made up of 14 amino acids. Germline CDR1 is KGHDR and CDR2 is SFDVKD. The ends were cut back, 5 bases at V and 4 bases at J, with 13 bases in the middle. CDR3 nucleotides: TGTGCCACCAGTGCCCGTCAAGGGACCTATGGCTACACCTTC. Translation gives CATSARQGTYGYTF.

Turning to this clone: A read error may produce the germline difference seen at one junction end. The chain joins TRBV6-5 to TRBJ2-5, with D uncertain. This CDR3 contains 11 residues. Germline V gene sequence: CDR1 MNHEY, CDR2 SVGAGI. The CDR3 sequence is CTSSFQETQYF. The CDR3 region has the DNA TGTACCAGCAGTTTCCAAGAGACCCAGTACTTC.

The genes are TRBV12-3 or TRBV12-4 and TRBJ2-2, with unresolved D. The V end was cut by 6 bases, the J end by 0 bases, with 2 bases between. The CDR3 covers 12 residues. The CDR3: CASRPNTGELFF. The CDR3 DNA reads TGTGCCAGCAGGCCGAACACCGGGGAGCTGTTTTTT.